This T cell receptor (beta chain) originates from a study of cytomegalovirus exposure and HLA in healthy donors. V gave up 0 bases and J gave up 6 bases, with 7 bases separating them. Per germline, CDR1 SGHDT and CDR2 YYEEEE. The CDR3 runs 13 residues. This cohort consisted of healthy bone marrow donors. While unrecorded immune exposures were likely, the donors were nominally healthy when sampled. With 60 Vbeta and 13 Jbeta primers, the PCR was carried out. TCRdb keeps only in-frame clones here, not all; method: immunoSEQ multiplex PCR. The table shows about 94,000 clones, with 6% to 9% occurring only once.

Specimen: PBMCs. The genes are TRBV5-6 and TRBJ2-4; D is unresolved. The clonotype originates from a man aged 50-60 years in good health and CMV-seronegative. CDR3 region: CASSLDSVNIQYF. CDR3 DNA sequence: TGTGCCAGCAGCTTGGACAGTGTAAACATTCAGTACTTC.